Each of the 12 T cell receptor beta chains below was sequenced from the same sample in a study of T cell responses to AZD1222 COVID-19 vaccine. Sequenced by immunoSEQ multiplex PCR; TCRdb stores in-frame clones only, minus some. The top ten hold over 15% of the sample, which has over 150,000 clones, more than 90% seen once. The specimen was peripheral blood, collected on day 0 of AZD1222 vaccination. All receptors derive from an adult in good health.

The V call is TRBV6-6, the J call TRBJ1-2; D gene unclear. The germline CDR1 and CDR2 sequences are MNHNY and SVGAGI (reference sequence). The germline V and J ends were trimmed by 7 bases and 4 bases, with 16 bases remaining between them. The length of the CDR3 is 14 residues. The CDR3 spells CASITGQTLYGYTF. The CDR3 DNA sequence: TGTGCCAGCATAACCGGCCAAACCCTCTATGGCTACACCTTC.

The chain joins TRBV30 to TRBJ2-2; 7 positions agree with TRBD2. V trimming: 7 bases; J trimming: 2 bases; junction bases outside the gene matches: 7. From germline, CDR1 is GTSNPN and CDR2 SVGIG (reference sequence). The CDR3 is made up of 14 amino acids. CDR3: CASFSGSNTGELFF. The CDR3 DNA reads as TGTGCCTCTTTTAGCGGGTCAAACACCGGGGAGCTGTTTTTT.

This clone was found a few times. This sequence joins TRBV2 and TRBJ2-7, with D perhaps assigned TRBD1 or TRBD2 (5 bases each). Germline assignment: CDR1 SNHLY and CDR2 FYNNEI. The V end was cut by 6 bases, the J end by 0 bases, with 6 bases between. The CDR3 totals 12 residues. CDR3 nucleotide sequence: TGTGCCAGCAGGGGGGTCTCCTACGAGCAGTACTTC. Residues: CASRGVSYEQYF. The full variable domain, rest sourced from reference TRBV2 and TRBJ2-7, is EPEVTQTPSHQVTQMGQEVILRCVPISNHLYFYWYRQILGQKVEFLVSFYNNEISEKSEIFDDQFSVERPDGSNFTLKIRSTKLEDSAMYFCASRGVSYEQYFGPGTRLTVT.

The chain uses TRBV28 and TRBJ1-5; 7 bases match TRBD1. The trim removed 2 bases at V and 12 bases at J, leaving 7 bases unmatched. This CDR3 contains 13 residues. Germline CDR1 MDHEN, CDR2 SYDVKM. CDR3 sequence (DNA): TGTGCCAGCAGTTTACCGAAGGGGGCGATCCAGCATTTT. This codes for CASSLPKGAIQHF.

The CDR3 DNA sequence: TGTGCCAGCAGCCCACAGCCCGGGTGGATCAATGAGCAGTTCTTC. Encoded protein: CASSPQPGWINEQFF. This sequence joins TRBV9 and TRBJ2-1; no clear D gene. The CDR3 has 15 residues. The V end lost 4 bases, the J end lost 6 bases, and 17 bases lay between the germline ends. Looked up from germline, CDR1 is SGDLS and CDR2 is YYNGEE.

The rearrangement uses TRBV13 and TRBJ2-3; TRBD1 or TRBD2 may be the D gene (6 bases each). Germline V gives CDR1 PRHDT, CDR2 FYEKMQ (reference sequence). Trimming shortened V by 5 bases and J by 6 bases, and 18 bases separated the two germline ends. The CDR3 has 15 residues. The CDR3 spells CASSGFRGQGDTQYF. CDR3 DNA sequence: TGTGCCAGCAGCGGCTTTCGGGGGCAAGGGGATACGCAGTATTTT.

The CDR3 region has the DNA TGTGCCAGCAGTCTTTCCGGAGACTCATATAGCAATCAGCCCCAGCATTTT. The encoded protein is CASSLSGDSYSNQPQHF. The rearrangement uses TRBV6-6 and TRBJ1-5, with D unresolved. Trimming removed 5 bases at V and 0 bases at J, with 17 bases between. Germline CDR1 and CDR2: MNHNY and SVGAGI (reference sequence). The CDR3 length is 17 residues.

CDR3 nucleotide sequence: TGCAGCGCCGGACACTCGAACACTGAAGCTTTCTTT. Translated, it gives CSAGHSNTEAFF. V is TRBV29-1 and J is TRBJ1-1, with D possibly matching TRBD1 (5 bases). Germline CDR1 reads SQVTM; CDR2 reads ANQGSEA. The V end was cut by 7 bases, the J end by 1 base, with 10 bases between. The CDR3 is made up of 12 amino acids.

This chain links TRBV18 with TRBJ2-7; D gene unclear. The CDR3 runs 12 residues. V was cut by 3 bases and J by 7 bases, with 10 bases left in between. Germline V gene lookup returns CDR1 KGHSH and CDR2 LQKENI. The CDR3 DNA reads TGTGCCAGCTCACCCGATTCGGTGGAGCAGTACTTC. Residues: CASSPDSVEQYF.

This sequence joins TRBV21-1 and TRBJ2-5. TRBV21-1 is reported as a pseudogene. The CDR3 consists of 16 residues. Written as DNA, the CDR3 is TGTGCCAGCAGCAAAGCAGGGGGGAAGTACCAAGAGACCCAGTACTTC. Protein product: CASSKAGGKYQETQYF.

The chain links TRBV15 to TRBJ1-2; D ambiguous. The V end lost 4 bases, the J end lost 4 bases, and 13 bases lay between the germline ends. CDR3 length: 14 amino acids. Germline V gene lookup returns CDR1 LNHNV and CDR2 YYDKDF (reference sequence). CDR3 nucleotides: TGTGCCACCAGCACCGGTTCGGTATCCTATGGCTACACCTTC. Translated: CATSTGSVSYGYTF.

CDR3 in DNA: TGTGCCAGCAGCCAAGTACGGTCCGGGGAGCTGTTTTTT. It encodes CASSQVRSGELFF. The chain employs TRBV14 and TRBJ2-2; D not certain. Trimming left V 1 base short and J 6 bases short, with 6 bases between. The CDR3 length is 13 residues. Germline CDR1 SGHDN, CDR2 FVKESK.